This TCR beta chain was documented in a study of T cell responses to AZD1222 COVID-19 vaccine. General observations from the study: Repertoire samples came only from after the peak T cell response.

This CDR3 region has 15 residues. Germline assignment: CDR1 SGHNT and CDR2 YENEEA. V was clipped by 5 bases and J by 6 bases; unmatched bases: 6. Clones were sequenced by immunoSEQ multiplex PCR, and TCRdb holds only the in-frame ones, with some missing. The sample yields tens of thousands of clones, about 88% seen once. Remarks on this clone: Its antigen is unidentified.

The clonotype comes from an adult in good health. Sample: peripheral blood, taken on day 0 of AZD1222 vaccination. This chain links TRBV11-3 with TRBJ2-1, with TRBD2 matching 11 bases. The CDR3 DNA follows: TGTGCCAGCAGCGAATTAGCGGGAGGGACCAATGAGCAGTTCTTC. Its protein product is CASSELAGGTNEQFF. The entire variable domain, with the rest obtained from reference TRBV11-3 and TRBJ2-1, is as follows: EAGVVQSPRYKIIEKKQPVAFWCNPISGHNTLYWYLQNLGQGPELLIRYENEEAVDDSQLPKDRFSAERLKGVDSTLKIQPAELGDSAVYLCASSELAGGTNEQFFGPGTRLTVL.